These 9 T cell receptor beta chains came from one sample sequenced in a study of T-cell memory formation after mild COVID-19. TCRdb fed the 5' RACE reads into MiXCR, producing one record per CDR3 protein. The table includes tens of thousands of distinct CDR3 sequences, about 8% detected once. Sequencing used PBMCs or a T cell subset sorted from them (not recorded which). These receptor sequences come from an adult woman who had mild COVID-19 (a few samples of this study predate the infection). Cell type and time point are not known.

This clonotype was recorded at least ten times. The J gene is TRBJ1-1, the V gene TRBV3-1; 12 bases are a match to TRBD1. V was pared by 3 bases and J by 6 bases, with 5 bases of the junction left unmatched. The CDR3 consists of 15 residues. Germline V gene lookup returns CDR1 LGHDT and CDR2 YNNKEL (reference sequence). The CDR3 DNA reads TGTGCCAGCAGCCAGTTAGGGACAGGGGGCCCTGAAGCTTTCTTT. Translation: CASSQLGTGGPEAFF.

This clonotype was seen many times. The rearrangement links TRBV6-2 or TRBV6-3 to TRBJ2-7; either TRBD1 or TRBD2 may supply D (6 bases each). The CDR3 has 14 amino acids. CDR1 is MNHEY and CDR2 is SVGEGT in the germline V gene. Trimming shortened V by 7 bases and J by 5 bases, and 18 bases separated the two germline ends. For the CDR3, the DNA is TGTGCCAGCACCTACCAAGGGGGGCTGGACGAGCAGTACTTC. Protein sequence: CASTYQGGLDEQYF.

This clonotype was counted ten times or more. The rearrangement uses TRBV20-1 and TRBJ2-7; TRBD2 agrees at 7 bases. Germline values: CDR1 DFQATT, CDR2 SNEGSKA (reference sequence). There are 15 residues in the CDR3. The V gene end was trimmed by 3 bases and the J gene end by 3 bases; junction bases not matched to a gene: 11. The CDR3 DNA is TGCAGTGCTAGCATTTTAAGCGGGATAAACTACGAGCAGTACTTC. Protein sequence: CSASILSGINYEQYF.

The chain is built from TRBV20-1 and TRBJ1-2, with a possible D match to TRBD1 (5 bases). CDR1 DFQATT and CDR2 SNEGSKA come from the germline V gene (reference sequence). V lost 1 base, J lost 8 bases, and 14 bases lay in between. This CDR3 spans 13 amino acids. The chain's CDR3 is CSARGGRAGGYTF. CDR3 sequence (DNA): TGCAGTGCTAGAGGCGGGCGCGCAGGGGGCTACACCTTC.

This clonotype was seen at least ten times. The chain joins TRBV30 to TRBJ2-1; 10 bases line up with TRBD2. In germline, CDR1 is GTSNPN, CDR2 SVGIG (reference sequence). V gave up 0 bases and J gave up 6 bases; unmatched junction bases: 5. The CDR3 runs 15 residues. This CDR3 reads CAWSVELAGPNEQFF. CDR3 nucleotide sequence: TGTGCCTGGAGTGTCGAACTAGCGGGGCCCAATGAGCAGTTCTTC.

The chain uses TRBV29-1 and TRBJ1-2; D gene ambiguous. CDR1 and CDR2 (germline): SQVTM, ANQGSEA. The V and J ends lost 6 bases and 2 bases respectively, with 7 bases between them. The CDR3 totals 11 residues. The CDR3 DNA reads as TGCAGCGTAGGGCAGAACTATGGCTACACCTTC. Amino acids: CSVGQNYGYTF.

This clonotype has a count of ten or more. This sequence joins TRBV6-4 and TRBJ1-1; 7 nucleotides agree with TRBD1. V lost 2 bases to trimming and J lost 1 base; unmatched junction nucleotides: 4. CDR3 size: 15 residues. Looked up from germline, CDR1 is MRHNA and CDR2 is SNTAGT. This CDR3 reads CASSDPRQGNTEAFF. The DNA for the CDR3 is TGTGCCAGCAGTGACCCTAGACAGGGGAACACTGAAGCTTTCTTT.

This clonotype has at least ten counts. This sequence joins TRBV5-1 and TRBJ1-5; a possible D gene is TRBD1 (5 bases). With 2 bases removed from V and 0 bases from J, the gap between germline ends came to 12 bases. This CDR3 region has 16 residues. From germline, CDR1 is SGHRS and CDR2 YFSETQ. This chain's CDR3 is CASSFPGSYSNQPQHF. In DNA, the CDR3 is TGCGCCAGCAGCTTCCCAGGGAGCTATAGCAATCAGCCCCAGCATTTT.

This clonotype was recorded many times. The chain has TRBV2 and TRBJ1-2; 9 bases match TRBD1. Per germline, CDR1 SNHLY and CDR2 FYNNEI. The CDR3 has 15 residues. V trimming: 4 bases; J trimming: 1 base; junction bases outside the gene matches: 4. The DNA for the CDR3 is TGTGCCAGCAGTGTATTGGACAGGGGTAACTATGGCTACACCTTC. Amino acid sequence: CASSVLDRGNYGYTF.